This TCR beta chain comes out of a study of spatial heterogeneity in lung cancer. The wider study: Fewer alpha-chain than beta-chain sequences were consistently detected. Overall study findings and caveats: Tumoral mutation counts were tracked by counts of expanded intratumoral alpha and beta TCRs.

V gave up 2 bases and J gave up 1 base, with 10 bases separating them. The CDR3 runs 15 residues. Germline CDR1 and CDR2: SGHVS and FQNEAQ. As for this clonotype: Its antigen is unknown.

MiXCR, run by TCRdb on the 5' RACE reads, gives a single entry per CDR3 protein. The top ten hold approximately 26% of the sample, which has around 5,000 distinct CDR3 sequences, less than 35% seen once. The time point here: sample taken at primary tumor resection. The donors, fewer than 90 patients with untreated early-stage non-small cell lung cancer, provided the samples. Unsorted whole RNA of tumor, nontumor lung or frozen PBMC was sequenced. The V call is TRBV7-8, the J call TRBJ2-3; maybe TRBD2 (6 bases). The sequenced sample was lung tumor tissue, obtained at surgery. The receptor comes from a female donor with early-stage non-small cell lung cancer. The CDR3: CASSLYVAGTDTQYF. In DNA form, the CDR3 reads TGTGCCAGCAGCTTATACGTAGCGGGCACAGATACGCAGTATTTT.